The 31 T cell receptor beta chains given below trace back to one sample, sequenced in a study of read filtering for tumor transcriptome and immune sequencing. This library used around 0.4 ug RNA and molecular barcoded adaptors spanning alpha/delta and beta/gamma chains. Each CDR3 protein is one row after TCRdb ran MiXCR on the reads. The table includes approximately 150,000 distinct CDR3 sequences, roughly an eighth detected once. Specimen: a population of CD138-negative cells sorted from bone marrow. The receptors here all came from a donor aged 40 or older with multiple myeloma.

Concerning this clonotype itself: Possible read error: a much larger clone is one base away. The chain has TRBV6-2 or TRBV6-3 and TRBJ1-4, with a tentative D call TRBD1 (5 bases). This CDR3 spans 15 amino acids. Germline CDR1 and CDR2: MNHEY and SVGEGT. CDR3 residues: CASSHTGLLHEELFF. CDR3 DNA sequence: TGTGCCAGCAGCCACACAGGACTGCTCCATGAAGAACTGTTTTTT.

This clonotype was found many times. The V and J genes are TRBV5-1 and TRBJ2-7; D remains ambiguous. Germline assignment: CDR1 SGHRS and CDR2 YFSETQ. V lost 0 bases and J lost 2, with 9 bases in between. This CDR3 is 14 amino acids long. In DNA, the CDR3 is TGCGCCAGCAGCTTGGGGGCCCGTCCCTACGAGCAGTACTTC. Its protein is CASSLGARPYEQYF.

This clonotype was detected many times. This chain joins TRBV20-1 and TRBJ2-1, with 10 bases that match TRBD2. The V gene's germline CDR1 is DFQATT and CDR2 SNEGSKA (reference sequence). After removal of 6 bases from V and 7 bases from J, the junction contained 12 bases not matched to a gene. The CDR3 runs to 15 residues. CDR3 coding DNA: TGCAGTGCCTTCATTCTAGCGGGAGTGCGAAATGAGCAGTTCTTC. This sequence encodes CSAFILAGVRNEQFF.

This clonotype occurred many times. The chain employs TRBV11-2 and TRBJ2-5; D is unclear. Germline assignment: CDR1 SGHAT and CDR2 FQNNGV. The CDR3 runs 16 residues. Trimming shortened V by 1 base and J by 2 bases, and 14 bases separated the two germline ends. The CDR3 protein is CASSLGVSWEQETQYF. The CDR3 coding sequence is TGTGCCAGCAGCTTAGGGGTGAGCTGGGAACAAGAGACCCAGTACTTC.

This clonotype was detected ten times or more. The chain is built from TRBV10-3 and TRBJ1-5; D uncertain. The germline CDR1 and CDR2 sequences are ENHRY and SYGVKD. Trimming left V 11 bases short and J 6 bases short, with 20 bases between. The CDR3 is 14 residues long. The CDR3 spells CAATAARGFQPQHF. CDR3 bases: TGTGCCGCGACGGCAGCCCGGGGATTTCAGCCCCAGCATTTT.

In its sample, this clonotype was seen many times. V is TRBV2 and J is TRBJ2-7, with D perhaps TRBD2 (5 bases). In germline, CDR1 is SNHLY, CDR2 FYNNEI. The CDR3 extends over 12 amino acids. Trimming took off 7 bases at V and 3 bases at J, with 10 bases between the two ends. This CDR3 reads CASTGSGYEQYF. CDR3 DNA sequence: TGTGCCAGCACTGGGAGCGGCTACGAGCAGTACTTC. Filled out from reference TRBV2 and TRBJ2-7, the complete variable domain reads EPEVTQTPSHQVTQMGQEVILRCVPISNHLYFYWYRQILGQKVEFLVSFYNNEISEKSEIFDDQFSVERPDGSNFTLKIRSTKLEDSAMYFCASTGSGYEQYFGPGTRLTVT.

This clonotype has a count of ten or more. The chain recombines TRBV5-1 with TRBJ1-2; 9 bases are a match to TRBD1. Trimming took 0 bases from V and 6 from J; bases not matched to a gene: 6. Germline CDR1 reads SGHRS; CDR2 reads YFSETQ. The CDR3 consists of 15 residues. CDR3 residues: CASSLETGGLDGYTF. For the CDR3, the DNA is TGCGCCAGCAGCTTGGAGACAGGGGGTTTGGATGGCTACACCTTC.

This clonotype was seen at least ten times. This chain links TRBV12-5 with TRBJ2-3; D is unclear. V gave up 1 base and J gave up 1 base, with 3 bases separating them. This CDR3 comprises 13 residues. Germline lookup yields CDR1 LGHNT and CDR2 FRNRAP. CDR3 region: CASGLGRTDTQYF. The CDR3 bases are TGTGCTAGTGGTTTGGGACGCACAGATACGCAGTATTTT.

This clonotype was picked up many times. This chain's CDR3 is CSVELRGSGPYNEQFF. CDR3 DNA sequence: TGCAGCGTTGAGTTGAGAGGTAGCGGACCCTACAATGAGCAGTTCTTC. The chain combines TRBV29-1 with TRBJ2-1, with a weak D call TRBD2 (6 bases). Germline loops: CDR1 SQVTM, CDR2 ANQGSEA. There are 16 residues in the CDR3. V lost 3 bases to trimming and J lost 2 bases, with 17 bases between them.

This clonotype was seen repeatedly, ten times or more. The rearrangement links TRBV7-3 to TRBJ2-1, with 9 bases fitting TRBD2. The CDR3 is 15 amino acids. Germline CDR1 SGHTA, CDR2 FQGTGA. J lost 2 bases, V lost 2 bases, and 1 base had no gene match. For the CDR3, the DNA is TGTGCCAGCAGCTTAGGCGGGAGGGCCTACAATGAGCAGTTCTTC. Translating gives CASSLGGRAYNEQFF. Looking up the rest from reference TRBV7-3 and TRBJ2-1 gives the full variable domain: GAGVSQTPSNKVTEKGKYVELRCDPISGHTALYWYRQSLGQGPEFLIYFQGTGAADDSGLPNDRFFAVRPEGSVSTLKIQRTERGDSAVYLCASSLGGRAYNEQFFGPGTRLTVL.

This clonotype was seen at least ten times. The CDR3 spells CASWGDPQNEQFF. The CDR3 DNA sequence: TGCGCCAGCTGGGGCGACCCCCAAAATGAGCAGTTCTTC. The gene calls are TRBV5-1 and TRBJ2-1; D is perhaps TRBD1 (5 bases). This CDR3 is built from 13 residues. Germline V gene sequence: CDR1 SGHRS, CDR2 YFSETQ. V lost 7 bases to trimming and J lost 7 bases, with 15 bases between them. The variable domain in full, completed from reference TRBV5-1 and TRBJ2-1, reads KAGVTQTPRYLIKTRGQQVTLSCSPISGHRSVSWYQQTPGQGLQFLFEYFSETQRNKGNFPGRFSGRQFSNSRSEMNVSTLELGDSALYLCASWGDPQNEQFFGPGTRLTVL.

This clonotype was seen a handful of times. Here the CDR3 DNA reads TGTGCCAGCAGCTTTTCGGGCGGGAGCTCCTACAATGAGCAGTTCTTC. Translated: CASSFSGGSSYNEQFF. This chain uses TRBV7-2 with TRBJ2-1; 7 positions match TRBD2. Germline CDR1 and CDR2: SGHTA and FQGNSA. The V and J ends lost 3 bases and 0 bases, in that order; junction bases with no gene match: 5. This CDR3 has 16 amino acids.

This clonotype was seen repeatedly, ten times or more. This sequence joins TRBV6-6 and TRBJ1-5; 8 bases match TRBD1. This CDR3 has 16 residues. The junction had 4 bases not matched to a gene; V was cut back by 0 bases and J by 3 bases. The germline CDR1 and CDR2 sequences are MNHNY and SVGAGI (reference sequence). The CDR3 reads CASSYSPDRVNQPQHF. In DNA form, the CDR3 reads TGTGCCAGCAGTTACTCTCCGGACAGGGTCAATCAGCCCCAGCATTTT.

This clonotype has ten or more counts. The chain links TRBV5-1 to TRBJ2-7; no clear D gene. The length of the CDR3 is 15 residues. CDR1 and CDR2 (germline): SGHRS, YFSETQ. Trimming cost V 0 bases and J 0 bases, with 10 bases left between them. CDR3 bases: TGCGCCAGCAGCTTGGGGACGTTAAGCTCCTACGAGCAGTACTTC. Translating gives CASSLGTLSSYEQYF.

This clonotype occurred a few times. CDR3 amino acids: CACREWAGTEAFF. The CDR3, as DNA: TGTGCCTGTAGGGAATGGGCTGGCACTGAAGCTTTCTTT. This chain connects TRBV30 to TRBJ1-1; D gene uncertain. The CDR3 spans 13 residues. The germline gives CDR1 GTSNPN, CDR2 SVGIG (reference sequence). V lost 6 bases and J 4 bases, leaving 15 bases between the germline ends.

In this sample, this clonotype turned up many times. The J gene is TRBJ2-1, the V gene TRBV30; tentative D call: TRBD1 (6 bases). This CDR3 has 15 amino acids. V lost 3 bases, J lost 0 bases, and 12 bases lay in between. Germline values: CDR1 GTSNPN, CDR2 SVGIG (reference sequence). Written as DNA, the CDR3 is TGTGCCTGGAGCTCCGGACAGCCCTCCTACAATGAGCAGTTCTTC. Protein sequence: CAWSSGQPSYNEQFF.

This clonotype was found a few times. The chain recombines TRBV7-9 with TRBJ2-3, with a possible D match to TRBD1 (6 bases). There are 13 residues in the CDR3. The germline CDR1 and CDR2 sequences are SEHNR and FQNEAQ (reference sequence). Trimming stripped 5 bases from V and 6 bases from J, with 12 bases between. The CDR3 nucleotides are TGTGCCAGCAGCATTGACAGGAGGGATACGCAGTATTTT. Amino acids: CASSIDRRDTQYF. The variable domain in full, with the rest retrieved from reference TRBV7-9 and TRBJ2-3, is DTGVSQNPRHKITKRGQNVTFRCDPISEHNRLYWYRQTLGQGPEFLTYFQNEAQLEKSRLLSDRFSAERPKGSFSTLEIQRTEQGDSAMYLCASSIDRRDTQYFGPGTRLTVL.

The table lists this clonotype with many counts. The rearrangement links TRBV20-1 to TRBJ1-5, with 7 bases lining up with TRBD1. The CDR3 covers 15 residues. Germline V CDR1 and CDR2: DFQATT, SNEGSKA (reference sequence). After removal of 0 bases from V and 1 base from J, the junction contained 3 bases not matched to a gene. For the CDR3, the DNA is TGCAGTGCTAGAGAAACCAGGGGGAGCAATCAGCCCCAGCATTTT. The encoded protein is CSARETRGSNQPQHF.

This clonotype was recorded many times. The chain carries TRBV7-9 and TRBJ2-1, with 9 bases aligning to TRBD1. The CDR3 is made up of 16 amino acids. V was clipped by 4 bases and J by 7 bases; unmatched bases: 11. CDR1 and CDR2 (germline): SEHNR, FQNEAQ (reference sequence). As DNA, the CDR3 is TGTGCCAGCAGCTCTTACGGACAGGGGAAGTCGAATGAGCAGTTCTTC. As protein: CASSSYGQGKSNEQFF.

The V and J genes are TRBV23-1 and TRBJ2-7; no clear D gene. TRBV23-1 falls under the ORF class, with uncertain function. The CDR3 loop spans 15 amino acids. Between the trimmed V and J ends, which lost 2 bases and 1 base, there was a span of 12 bases. CDR3 DNA: TGCGCCAGCAGTCAAAACCCGATAAAATCCTACGAGCAGTACTTC. Residues: CASSQNPIKSYEQYF.

This clonotype was seen many times. This chain joins TRBV19 and TRBJ2-7; TRBD1 matches 12 bases. Trimming at V came to 4 bases and at J to 4 bases, leaving 11 bases not matched to a gene. The germline CDR1 and CDR2 sequences are LNHDA and SQIVND (reference sequence). CDR3 length: 17 amino acids. CDR3 nucleotide sequence: TGTGCCAGTAGTACCCACCCGGGACAGGGGGCGGTATACGAGCAGTACTTC. Residues: CASSTHPGQGAVYEQYF.

The table lists this clonotype with many counts. V usage is TRBV20-1 and J usage is TRBJ2-7, with D perhaps matching TRBD1 (5 bases). Germline lookup yields CDR1 DFQATT and CDR2 SNEGSKA (reference sequence). CDR3 length: 14 residues. V was cut by 0 bases and J by 4 bases, with 13 bases left in between. Here the CDR3 reads CSARDTTVSYEQYF. CDR3 DNA: TGCAGTGCTAGAGATACGACAGTATCTTACGAGCAGTACTTC.

In its sample, this clonotype was seen many times. The chain recombines TRBV29-1 with TRBJ2-7; D might be TRBD2 (6 bases). This CDR3 is built from 15 residues. V was clipped by 3 bases and J by 5 bases, with 20 bases between them. The V gene's germline CDR1 is SQVTM and CDR2 ANQGSEA. The CDR3: CSVDLKTGLQHEQYF. Written as DNA, the CDR3 is TGCAGCGTTGATTTGAAAACGGGACTGCAGCACGAGCAGTACTTC.

This clonotype was seen repeatedly, ten times or more. The V call is TRBV6-2 or TRBV6-3, the J call TRBJ2-1; D is perhaps TRBD1 (6 bases). V was clipped by 4 bases and J by 12 bases, with 22 bases between them. Germline-derived CDR1 and CDR2 are MNHEY and SVGEGT. This CDR3 comprises 15 residues. Here the CDR3 reads CASSFPSQTGYRQFF. The CDR3 DNA sequence: TGTGCCAGCAGTTTCCCTTCCCAAACAGGGTACAGGCAGTTCTTC.

This clonotype was seen many times. This chain connects TRBV5-1 to TRBJ2-1; TRBD2 matches at 9 bases. Germline V CDR1 and CDR2: SGHRS, YFSETQ. CDR3 length: 15 residues. The J segment lost 3 bases and the V segment lost 1 base, leaving 2 bases of the junction unmatched. CDR3 DNA sequence: TGCGCCAGCAGCTTGCGGACTAGCGTCTACAATGAGCAGTTCTTC. This codes for CASSLRTSVYNEQFF.

The sample holds many counts of this clonotype. The chain combines TRBV7-2 with TRBJ2-7, with 10 bases aligning to TRBD1. This CDR3 spans 14 amino acids. The germline gives CDR1 SGHTA, CDR2 FQGNSA. V was clipped by 5 bases and J by 4 bases; unmatched bases: 5. The CDR3 DNA reads as TGTGCCAGCAGCCCTCCGGGACAGGGGTACGAGCAGTACTTC. Translated: CASSPPGQGYEQYF.

This clonotype came up many times. The chain links TRBV12-3 or TRBV12-4 to TRBJ2-2, with a weak D call TRBD2 (6 bases). The length of the CDR3 is 14 residues. V lost 11 bases and J 0 bases, leaving 13 bases between the germline ends. CDR3 in DNA: TGTGCCGGGAGGCAGTTCGCGAACACCGGGGAGCTGTTTTTT. It yields the protein CAGRQFANTGELFF.

This clonotype was recorded a few times. This chain links TRBV24-1 with TRBJ2-7; D might be TRBD1 or TRBD2, each matching 5 bases. V lost 0 bases, J lost 1 base, and 12 bases lay in between. CDR1 is KGHDR and CDR2 is SFDVKD in the germline V gene. The CDR3 extends over 16 amino acids. The CDR3 here is CATSDLGGALSYEQYF. In DNA form, the CDR3 reads TGTGCCACCAGTGATTTGGGGGGAGCCTTATCCTACGAGCAGTACTTC.

This sequence joins TRBV2 and TRBJ2-1; D remains ambiguous. The CDR3 runs to 13 residues. The germline gives CDR1 SNHLY, CDR2 FYNNEI. With 0 bases removed from V and 9 bases from J, the gap between germline ends came to 9 bases. Here the CDR3 reads CASSEAFRTEQFF. CDR3 sequence (DNA): TGTGCCAGCAGTGAAGCATTTAGGACTGAGCAGTTCTTC.

Note on this clonotype: One end of the junction is discordant with germline, which a read error may explain. The V and J genes are TRBV4-2 and TRBJ2-7; TRBD2 agrees at 9 bases. In germline, CDR1 is LGHNA, CDR2 YNFKEQ. CDR3 length: 16 residues. The CDR3 DNA reads as TGTGCCAGCAGCCAAGAAGCTAGCGGGACCTCCTGCGAGCAGTACTTC. This encodes CASSQEASGTSCEQYF.

At least ten counts were recorded for this clonotype. CDR3 bases: TGCAGCGTTGAAGATCTAGGACGGGTTCGGACGACCCAGTACTTC. Its protein is CSVEDLGRVRTTQYF. V gene TRBV29-1 combines with J gene TRBJ2-5; unclear D gene. The ends were cut back, 0 bases at V and 7 bases at J, with 18 bases in the middle. CDR1 is SQVTM and CDR2 is ANQGSEA in the germline V gene. CDR3 length equals 15 residues. The full variable domain, rest sourced from reference TRBV29-1 and TRBJ2-5, is SAVISQKPSRDICQRGTSLTIQCQVDSQVTMMFWYRQQPGQSLTLIATANQGSEATYESGFVIDKFPISRPNLTFSTLTVSNMSPEDSSIYLCSVEDLGRVRTTQYFGPGTRLLVL.